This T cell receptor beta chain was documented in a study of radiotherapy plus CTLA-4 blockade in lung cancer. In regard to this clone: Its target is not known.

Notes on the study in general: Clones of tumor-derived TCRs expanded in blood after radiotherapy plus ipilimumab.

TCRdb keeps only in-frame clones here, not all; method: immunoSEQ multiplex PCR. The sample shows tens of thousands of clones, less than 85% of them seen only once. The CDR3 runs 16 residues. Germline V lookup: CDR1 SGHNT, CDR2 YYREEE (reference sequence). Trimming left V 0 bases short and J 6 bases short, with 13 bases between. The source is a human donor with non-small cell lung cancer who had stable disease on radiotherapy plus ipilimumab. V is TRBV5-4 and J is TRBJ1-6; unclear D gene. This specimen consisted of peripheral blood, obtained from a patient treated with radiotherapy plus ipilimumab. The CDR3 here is CASSLEPLNRNSPLHF. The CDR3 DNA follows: TGTGCCAGCAGCTTGGAACCGCTGAATCGTAATTCACCCCTCCACTTT.